The clone carrying this T cell receptor beta chain was observed at least ten times. Its specificity is unknown. TCRdb reanalysed the multiplex PCR reads using MiXCR and keeps one entry per CDR3 protein. The sample has 100,000 or so distinct CDR3 sequences, approximately 22% seen once. The lymph nodes were axillary draining lymph nodes from breast cancer patients. This sample is drawn from a study of breast tumors, draining lymph nodes, adjacent tissues. Points from the study as a whole: Tumor repertoires ranked between lymph nodes and nontumor tissue in diversity, with V and J gene preferences. Tumor T cell lymph node origin was a supported hypothesis, not proven. Data fit most tumor T cells coming from lymph node, expanding in tumor.

The receptor was derived from a female donor with breast cancer. Some clones in this sample may be carry-over from other donors' samples. Sample: axillary lymph node tissue.

The CDR3 loop is CAWSPGVYEQYF. Written as DNA, the CDR3 is TGTGCCTGGTCCCCCGGGGTTTACGAGCAGTACTTC. V gene TRBV30 combines with J gene TRBJ2-7; the D gene is possibly TRBD2 (5 bases). The germline V gene has CDR1 GTSNPN and CDR2 SVGIG (reference sequence). The CDR3 is 12 amino acids. V gave up 5 bases and J gave up 4 bases, with 12 bases separating them.